This TCR beta chain was recorded in a study of cytomegalovirus exposure and HLA in healthy donors. Points from the study as a whole: Many donors shared some public TCRs, even though most TCR sequences were rare. Likely technical artifact: a cluster of highly shared sequence variants.

V was clipped by 2 bases and J by 0 bases, with 10 bases between them. Germline assignment: CDR1 SQVTM and CDR2 ANQGSEA. The CDR3 spans 14 residues. The PCR made use of 60 Vbeta and 13 Jbeta primers. Methods used by the authors: Around 83 million unique TCR beta chains, roughly 11 million shared, were counted in a later analysis. Measured with immunoSEQ multiplex PCR; TCRdb has only the in-frame clones, and not every one. The V and J calls and clone size come from that table; D and trimming were worked out from the DNA. The repertoire holds 100,000 to 150,000 clones, with 80% to 85% as singletons. Of note for this clone: Its target is unknown.

This sequence joins TRBV29-1 and TRBJ1-1; D is uncertain. The source of this sequence is a boy under 18 in good health and CMV-seronegative. Sequencing was carried out using PBMCs. Here the CDR3 reads CSVETGNMNTEAFF. The CDR3 nucleotides read TGCAGCGTTGAAACGGGGAATATGAACACTGAAGCTTTCTTT.